This TCR beta chain stems from a study of neurological immune-mediated disorders. This CDR3 region has 13 residues. CDR1 and CDR2 (germline): SNHLY, FYNNEI. Trimming stripped 6 bases from V and 1 base from J, with 9 bases between. Time point indicated: longitudinal time-point 3. With 10-nucleotide random UMIs, 5'RACE was used to make the cDNA. TCRdb re-called the 5' RACE reads through MiXCR, storing one row per CDR3 protein. Here the sample spans some 55,000 distinct CDR3 sequences, approximately 8.4% being singletons. In this sample, this clonotype turned up many times. What it recognizes is unknown. Findings and limits, study-wide: The absence of any CDR3 amino acid sequence shared by expanded clones across subjects suggests that repertoires were private in all groups.

The sequence came from a woman aged 40-49 years in good health. The source material was PBMCs. This chain connects TRBV2 to TRBJ1-1, with D possibly matching TRBD1 (5 bases). In DNA, the CDR3 is TGTGCCAGCAGGCGACAGAAGAACACTGAAGCTTTCTTT. Translation: CASRRQKNTEAFF.